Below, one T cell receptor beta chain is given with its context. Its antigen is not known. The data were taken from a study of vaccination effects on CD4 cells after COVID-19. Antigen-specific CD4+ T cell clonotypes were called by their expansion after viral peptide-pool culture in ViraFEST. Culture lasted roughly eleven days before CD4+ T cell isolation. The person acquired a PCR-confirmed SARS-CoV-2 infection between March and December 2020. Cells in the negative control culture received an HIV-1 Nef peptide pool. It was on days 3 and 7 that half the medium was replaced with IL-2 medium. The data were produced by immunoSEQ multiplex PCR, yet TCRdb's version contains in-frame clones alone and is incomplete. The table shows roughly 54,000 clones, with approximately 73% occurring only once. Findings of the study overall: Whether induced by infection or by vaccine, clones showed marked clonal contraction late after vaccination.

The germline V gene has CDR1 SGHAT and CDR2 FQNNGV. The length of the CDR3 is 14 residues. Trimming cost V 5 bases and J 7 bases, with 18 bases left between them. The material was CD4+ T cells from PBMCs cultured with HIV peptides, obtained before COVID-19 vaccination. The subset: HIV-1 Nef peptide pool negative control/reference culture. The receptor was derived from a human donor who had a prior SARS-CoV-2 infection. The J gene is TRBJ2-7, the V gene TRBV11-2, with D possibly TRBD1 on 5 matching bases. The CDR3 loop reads CASSVRTKIGEQYF. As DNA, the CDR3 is TGTGCCAGCAGCGTACGGACAAAAATCGGGGAGCAGTACTTC.